The T cell receptor beta chain under discussion was sequenced for a study of CD8 T cells in ankylosing spondylitis. Study-level findings and limits: Characteristic of ankylosing spondylitis blood, it appeared, was a TCR beta motif comprising several highly homologous variants.

From the 5' RACE reads, TCRdb called clonotypes with MiXCR, one entry per CDR3 protein. The sample has 350,000 to 550,000 distinct CDR3 sequences; 25% to 30% are singletons. Germline V gene data show CDR1 as MGHRA and CDR2 as YSYEKL. Trimming took 8 bases from V and 7 from J, leaving 14 bases between them. The CDR3 is 12 amino acids. Remarks on this clonotype: Its antigen is still unknown.

This receptor was obtained from a male donor with ankylosing spondylitis. The chain uses TRBV4-1 and TRBJ1-2; D is unresolved. The material sequenced was blood, either unsorted or a sorted T cell fraction (not recorded which). The CDR3: CASAPRRGGYTF. CDR3 in DNA: TGCGCCAGCGCCCCGAGACGTGGTGGCTACACCTTC.